The 8 T cell receptor beta chains presented below share a single source sample, sequenced in a study of T cell responses to AZD1222 COVID-19 vaccine (dated by TCRdb to the early 2020s). The method was the immunoSEQ multiplex PCR assay. Here the immuneACCESS table is served through TCRdb, limited to in-frame sequences with V and J called. Missing clones are a known gap in these copies; in checked studies unresolved V genes cover under half, and the rest lacks a known reason. The sample records 100,000 to 140,000 clones, around 90% of which are singletons. The ten top clones hold about 5% of the sample. The sample's time point, from its label and the paper: about 28 days (+/-7) after the second vaccine dose. The sequenced sample was peripheral blood, obtained 28 days after the second AZD1222 dose. These receptors were collected from an adult who received the AZD1222 COVID-19 vaccine.

The chain recombines TRBV13 with TRBJ1-1; D is undetermined. Germline V gene data show CDR1 as PRHDT and CDR2 as FYEKMQ (reference sequence). Trimming shortened V by 2 bases and J by 6 bases, and 7 bases separated the two germline ends. The CDR3 extends over 12 amino acids. The DNA of the CDR3 is TGTGCCAGCAGCTTATTGTCCGCTGAAGCTTTCTTT. This sequence encodes CASSLLSAEAFF.

The chain joins TRBV19 to TRBJ1-2, with D unclear. The CDR3 is made up of 13 amino acids. Germline CDR1 and CDR2: LNHDA and SQIVND (reference sequence). Trimming left V 3 bases short and J 7 bases short, with 12 bases between. The CDR3 bases are TGTGCCAGTAGTATCGGCGGAGAAGCTGGCTACACCTTC. Its translation is CASSIGGEAGYTF.

The genes are TRBV5-5 and TRBJ1-1; 9 bases agree with TRBD1. V was pared by 3 bases and J by 2 bases, with 2 bases of the junction left unmatched. The CDR3 runs 14 residues. Germline CDR1 reads SGHKS; CDR2 reads YYEKEE (reference sequence). In DNA form, the CDR3 reads TGTGCCAGCAGCTGGACAGGGGATAACACTGAAGCTTTCTTT. Amino acid sequence: CASSWTGDNTEAFF. Based on the CDR3 plus reference TRBV5-5 and TRBJ1-1, the full variable domain is DAGVTQSPTHLIKTRGQQVTLRCSPISGHKSVSWYQQVLGQGPQFIFQYYEKEERGRGNFPDRFSARQFPNYSSELNVNALLLGDSALYLCASSWTGDNTEAFFGQGTRLTVV.

The chain carries TRBV5-4 and TRBJ1-2; D is unclear. The CDR3 consists of 15 residues. Per germline, CDR1 SGHNT and CDR2 YYREEE (reference sequence). V gave up 2 bases and J gave up 3 bases, with 14 bases separating them. For the CDR3, the DNA is TGTGCCAGCAGCTTTGTCGATCGGAGGGACTATGGCTACACCTTC. This sequence encodes CASSFVDRRDYGYTF.

This clone was counted only a few times. V usage is TRBV14 and J usage is TRBJ2-7; 7 nucleotides line up with TRBD1. CDR3 length: 14 residues. Trimming at V came to 4 bases and at J to 6 bases, leaving 9 bases not matched to a gene. Germline assignment: CDR1 SGHDN and CDR2 FVKESK. The CDR3 sequence is CASSPSDRVGEQYF. The CDR3 coding sequence is TGTGCCAGCAGCCCAAGCGACAGGGTTGGCGAGCAGTACTTC.

The V call is TRBV7-3, the J call TRBJ2-2, with D perhaps TRBD1 (5 bases). V dropped 6 bases and J dropped 3 bases, with 5 bases sitting between them. CDR3 length: 12 amino acids. Germline V gives CDR1 SGHTA, CDR2 FQGTGA. The CDR3 here is CASRQDTGELFF. The CDR3 DNA is TGTGCCAGCAGACAGGACACCGGGGAGCTGTTTTTT.

V and J are TRBV24-1 and TRBJ2-3, with no clear D. V lost 4 bases to trimming and J lost 2 bases, with 6 bases between them. This CDR3 region has 13 residues. Germline loops: CDR1 KGHDR, CDR2 SFDVKD. CDR3 in amino acids: CATSDPNTDTQYF. CDR3 coding DNA: TGTGCCACCAGTGACCCCAACACAGATACGCAGTATTTT.

The rearrangement uses TRBV5-1 and TRBJ2-7; D is uncertain. Trimming pared 3 bases from V and 2 bases from J, leaving 21 bases between. Germline values: CDR1 SGHRS, CDR2 YFSETQ. The CDR3 has 17 amino acids. CDR3 in amino acids: CASSSEHWALNPYEQYF. Here the CDR3 DNA reads TGCGCCAGCAGCTCAGAACACTGGGCACTTAACCCCTACGAGCAGTACTTC.